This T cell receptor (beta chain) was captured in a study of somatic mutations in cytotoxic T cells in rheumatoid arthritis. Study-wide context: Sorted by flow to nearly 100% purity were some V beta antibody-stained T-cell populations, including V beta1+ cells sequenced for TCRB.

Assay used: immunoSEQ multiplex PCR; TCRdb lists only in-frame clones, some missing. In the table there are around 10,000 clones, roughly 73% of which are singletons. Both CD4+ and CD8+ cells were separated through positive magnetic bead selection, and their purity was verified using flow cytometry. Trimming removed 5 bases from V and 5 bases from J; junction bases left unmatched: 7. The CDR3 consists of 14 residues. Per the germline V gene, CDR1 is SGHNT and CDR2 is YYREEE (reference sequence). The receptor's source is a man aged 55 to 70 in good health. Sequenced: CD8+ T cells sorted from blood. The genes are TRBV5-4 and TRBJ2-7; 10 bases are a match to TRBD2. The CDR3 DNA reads TGTGCCAGCAGTACGGGACTAGCGAGCGACGAGCAGTACTTC. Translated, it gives CASSTGLASDEQYF.